A selection of T cell receptor beta chains follows, all from one sample in a study of blood T cell repertoires in COVID-19. TCRdb keeps only in-frame clones here, not all; method: immunoSEQ multiplex PCR. The data contain a few hundred thousand clones, 87% of them seen just once; the ten biggest clones take up 1%. Sequenced input: PBMCs or T cells enriched from blood (not recorded which). The receptors derive from a woman in her 30s who had recovered from COVID-19. Each CDR3 is given with its conserved first and last residue. A D gene is named only where the DNA matches it firmly. Size tells how often a clone was seen (once, few, many) or the class of an expanded clone, and some rows leave it out.

V: TRBV11-2; size: -; J: TRBJ1-1; D: -; DNA: TGTGCCAGCAGCCCCCGAGAGAGGACAACGAACACTGAAGCTTTCTTT; CDR3: CASSPRERTTNTEAFF
V: TRBV24-1; size: -; J: TRBJ1-2; D: -; DNA: TGTGCCACCAGTGATTTTACGGGCTATGGCTACACCTTC; CDR3: CATSDFTGYGYTF
V: TRBV3-1/TRBV3-2; size: -; J: TRBJ2-2; D: TRBD1; DNA: TGTGCCAGCATACGGACAGGGGGCACCGGGGAGCTGTTTTTT; CDR3: CASIRTGGTGELFF
V: TRBV9; size: -; J: TRBJ1-3; D: TRBD1; DNA: TGTGCCAGCAGCGTAGGTGGGACAGCAGGAAACACCATATATTTT; CDR3: CASSVGGTAGNTIYF
V: TRBV30; size: -; J: TRBJ1-2; D: TRBD1; DNA: TGTGCCTGGGACAGGGACAACTATGGCTACACCTTC; CDR3: CAWDRDNYGYTF
V: TRBV9; size: -; J: TRBJ2-1; D: -; DNA: TGTGCCAGCACCTTAGACGAGGATGAGCAGTTCTTC; CDR3: CASTLDEDEQFF
V: TRBV30; size: -; J: TRBJ2-2; D: TRBD1; DNA: TGTGCCTCCCAACTTGGGACAGCGAACACCGGGGAGCTGTTTTTT; CDR3: CASQLGTANTGELFF
V: TRBV27; size: -; J: TRBJ1-5; D: TRBD1; DNA: TGTGCCAGCAGTTTTGGGACAGATAGCAATCAGCCCCAGCATTTT; CDR3: CASSFGTDSNQPQHF
V: TRBV27; size: few; J: TRBJ1-2; D: TRBD1; DNA: TGTGCCAGCGGGACAGGACATAACTATGGCTACACCTTC; CDR3: CASGTGHNYGYTF
V: TRBV4-1; size: -; J: TRBJ2-6; D: -; DNA: TGCGCCAGCAGCCAGGAGGGGCTCTCTGGGGCCAACGTCCTGACTTTC; CDR3: CASSQEGLSGANVLTF
V: TRBV6-5; size: -; J: TRBJ1-6; D: -; DNA: TGTGCCAGCAGAACTCCGGGGCCCCTCCACTTT; CDR3: CASRTPGPLHF
V: TRBV5-4; size: -; J: TRBJ1-1; D: TRBD1; DNA: TGTGCCAGCAGCTTGGCCGGGACAGGCCCGTTAAGTGAAGCTTTCTTT; CDR3: CASSLAGTGPLSEAFF
V: TRBV6-5; size: once; J: TRBJ2-4; D: TRBD1; DNA: TGTGCCAGTATCCGGGACAGATTAAACATTCAGTACTTC; CDR3: CASIRDRLNIQYF
V: TRBV4-2; size: -; J: TRBJ2-7; D: TRBD2; DNA: TGTGCCAGCAGCCAAGATATAGGACTAGCAAGCTACGAGCAGTACTTC; CDR3: CASSQDIGLASYEQYF
V: TRBV11-3; size: -; J: TRBJ2-1; D: TRBD2; DNA: TGTGCCAGCAGCCCGATAGCGGGTGAGCAGTTCTTC; CDR3: CASSPIAGEQFF
V: TRBV5-4; size: -; J: TRBJ2-5; D: TRBD1; DNA: TGTGCCAGCAGCTCACAGGGGTCTCAAGAGACCCAGTACTTC; CDR3: CASSSQGSQETQYF
V: TRBV15; size: -; J: TRBJ1-4; D: -; DNA: TGTGCCACCAGCAGGAGCGATAATGAAAAACTGTTTTTT; CDR3: CATSRSDNEKLFF
V: TRBV6-2/TRBV6-3; size: few; J: TRBJ2-7; D: -; DNA: TGTGCCAGCAGTTGGAGGATCGGTACCTACGAGCAGTACTTC; CDR3: CASSWRIGTYEQYF
V: TRBV29-1; size: -; J: TRBJ2-3; D: TRBD1; DNA: TGCAGCACCTCCGGGACAGGGGGCTTCACAGATACGCAGTATTTT; CDR3: CSTSGTGGFTDTQYF
V: TRBV13; size: -; J: TRBJ2-7; D: TRBD1; DNA: TGTGCCAGCAGTCCAGACAGGGGATCCTACGAGCAGTACTTC; CDR3: CASSPDRGSYEQYF